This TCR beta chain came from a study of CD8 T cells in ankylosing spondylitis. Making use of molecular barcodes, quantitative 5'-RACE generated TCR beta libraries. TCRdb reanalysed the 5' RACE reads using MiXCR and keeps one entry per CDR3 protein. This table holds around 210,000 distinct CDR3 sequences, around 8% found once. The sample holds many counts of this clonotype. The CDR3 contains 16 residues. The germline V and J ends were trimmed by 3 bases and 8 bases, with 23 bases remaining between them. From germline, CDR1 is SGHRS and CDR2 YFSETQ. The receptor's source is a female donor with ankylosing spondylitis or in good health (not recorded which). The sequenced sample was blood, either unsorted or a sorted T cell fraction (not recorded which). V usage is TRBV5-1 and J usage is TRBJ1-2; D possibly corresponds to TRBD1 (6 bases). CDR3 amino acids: CASSSSGMRDMRGYTF. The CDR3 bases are TGCGCCAGCAGCTCCTCTGGGATGCGGGACATGAGAGGCTACACCTTC.